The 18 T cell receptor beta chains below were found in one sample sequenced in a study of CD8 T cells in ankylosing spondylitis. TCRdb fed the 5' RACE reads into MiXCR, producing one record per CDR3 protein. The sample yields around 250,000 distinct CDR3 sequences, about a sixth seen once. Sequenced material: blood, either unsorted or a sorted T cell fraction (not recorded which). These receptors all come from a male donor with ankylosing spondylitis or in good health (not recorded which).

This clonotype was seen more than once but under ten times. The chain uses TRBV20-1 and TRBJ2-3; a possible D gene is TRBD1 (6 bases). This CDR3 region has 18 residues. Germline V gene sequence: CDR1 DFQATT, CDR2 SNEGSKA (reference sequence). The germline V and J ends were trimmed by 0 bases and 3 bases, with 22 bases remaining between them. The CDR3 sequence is CSARDRKAQTGPTDTQYF. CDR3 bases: TGCAGTGCTAGAGATCGTAAAGCTCAGACAGGTCCGACAGATACGCAGTATTTT.

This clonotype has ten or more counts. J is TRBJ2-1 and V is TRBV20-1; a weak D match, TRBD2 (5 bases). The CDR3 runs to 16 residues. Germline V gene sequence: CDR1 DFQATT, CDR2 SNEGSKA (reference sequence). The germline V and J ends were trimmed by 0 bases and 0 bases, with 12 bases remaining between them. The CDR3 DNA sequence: TGCAGTGCTAGAGACACGGGAAAGTACTCCTACAATGAGCAGTTCTTC. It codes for CSARDTGKYSYNEQFF.

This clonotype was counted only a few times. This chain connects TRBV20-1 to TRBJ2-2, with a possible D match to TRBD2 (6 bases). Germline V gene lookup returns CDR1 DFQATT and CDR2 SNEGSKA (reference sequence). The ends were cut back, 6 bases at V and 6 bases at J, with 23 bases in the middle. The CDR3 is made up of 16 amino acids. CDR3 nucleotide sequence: TGCAGTGCCGCAGGAGCAGCGGGCCCGAGGTCCGGGGAGCTGTTTTTT. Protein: CSAAGAAGPRSGELFF.

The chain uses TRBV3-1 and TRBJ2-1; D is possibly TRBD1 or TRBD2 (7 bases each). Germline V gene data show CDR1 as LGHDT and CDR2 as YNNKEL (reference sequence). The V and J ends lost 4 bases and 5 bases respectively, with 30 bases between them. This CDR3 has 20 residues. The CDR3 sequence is CASSLGGVPQGRERHNEQFF. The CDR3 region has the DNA TGTGCCAGCAGCCTAGGCGGGGTACCACAGGGGCGGGAGCGCCACAATGAGCAGTTCTTC.

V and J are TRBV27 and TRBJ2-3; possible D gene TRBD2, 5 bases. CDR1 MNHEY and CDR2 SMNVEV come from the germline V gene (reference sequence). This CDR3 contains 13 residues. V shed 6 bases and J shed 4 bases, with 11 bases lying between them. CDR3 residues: CASSIGSPDTQYF. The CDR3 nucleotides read TGTGCCAGCAGCATTGGGAGCCCAGATACGCAGTATTTT.

CDR3 DNA sequence: TGCAGTGAAAGGGGTACGGGAGGGCCCTACAATGAGCAGTTCTTC. Protein: CSERGTGGPYNEQFF. The V and J genes are TRBV20-1 and TRBJ2-1; 8 nucleotides agree with TRBD2. The ends lost 7 bases at V and 2 bases at J; junction bases unmatched: 10. Germline CDR1 and CDR2: DFQATT and SNEGSKA (reference sequence). This CDR3 has 15 amino acids.

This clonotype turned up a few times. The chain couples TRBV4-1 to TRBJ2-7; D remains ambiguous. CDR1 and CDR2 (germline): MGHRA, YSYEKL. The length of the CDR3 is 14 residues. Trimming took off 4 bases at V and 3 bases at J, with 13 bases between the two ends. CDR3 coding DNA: TGCGCCAGCAGCCCTTCGGTAGGCAACTACGAGCAGTACTTC. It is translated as CASSPSVGNYEQYF.

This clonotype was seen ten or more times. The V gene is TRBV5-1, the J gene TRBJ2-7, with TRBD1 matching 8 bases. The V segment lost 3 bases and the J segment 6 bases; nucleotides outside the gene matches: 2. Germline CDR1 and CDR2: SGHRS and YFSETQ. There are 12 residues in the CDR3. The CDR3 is CASSWTGPEQYF. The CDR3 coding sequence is TGCGCCAGCAGCTGGACAGGGCCCGAGCAGTACTTC.

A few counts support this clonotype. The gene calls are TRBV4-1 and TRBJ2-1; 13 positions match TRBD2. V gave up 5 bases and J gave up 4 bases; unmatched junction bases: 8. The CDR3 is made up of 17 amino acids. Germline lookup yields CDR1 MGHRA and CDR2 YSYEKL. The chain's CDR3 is CASSYWTSGSGYNEQFF. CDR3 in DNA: TGCGCCAGCAGCTACTGGACTAGCGGGAGCGGATACAATGAGCAGTTCTTC.

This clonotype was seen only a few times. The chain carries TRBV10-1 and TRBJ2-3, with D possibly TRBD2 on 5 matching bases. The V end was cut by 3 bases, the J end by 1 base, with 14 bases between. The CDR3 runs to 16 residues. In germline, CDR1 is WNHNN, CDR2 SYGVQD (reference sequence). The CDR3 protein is CASSDVGDSGTDTQYF. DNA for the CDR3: TGCGCCAGCAGTGATGTCGGGGATAGTGGCACAGATACGCAGTATTTT.

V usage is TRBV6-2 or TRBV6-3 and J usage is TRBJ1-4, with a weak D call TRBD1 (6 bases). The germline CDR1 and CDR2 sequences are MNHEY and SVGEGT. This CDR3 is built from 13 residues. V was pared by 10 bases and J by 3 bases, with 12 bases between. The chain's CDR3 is CATRQEANEKLFF. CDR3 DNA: TGTGCCACCCGACAGGAGGCTAATGAAAAACTGTTTTTT.

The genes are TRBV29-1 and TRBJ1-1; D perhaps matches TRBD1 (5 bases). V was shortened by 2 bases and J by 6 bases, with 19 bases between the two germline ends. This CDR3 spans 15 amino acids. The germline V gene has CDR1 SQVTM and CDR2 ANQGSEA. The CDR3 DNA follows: TGCAGCGTTGAAAGTCCGTCCGAGCGGGGGGCTGAAGCTTTCTTT. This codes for CSVESPSERGAEAFF.

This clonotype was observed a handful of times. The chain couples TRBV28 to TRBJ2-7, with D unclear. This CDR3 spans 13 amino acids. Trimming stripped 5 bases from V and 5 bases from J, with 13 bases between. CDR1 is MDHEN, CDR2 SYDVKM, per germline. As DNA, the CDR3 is TGTGCCAGCAGTCCCCCTAAGTGGGACGAGCAGTACTTC. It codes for CASSPPKWDEQYF.

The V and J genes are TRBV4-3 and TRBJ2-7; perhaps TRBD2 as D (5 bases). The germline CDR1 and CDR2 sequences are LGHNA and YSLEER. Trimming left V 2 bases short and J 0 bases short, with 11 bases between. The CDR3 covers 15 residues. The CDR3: CASSQRRGSSYEQYF. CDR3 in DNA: TGCGCCAGCAGCCAACGACGGGGAAGCTCCTACGAGCAGTACTTC.

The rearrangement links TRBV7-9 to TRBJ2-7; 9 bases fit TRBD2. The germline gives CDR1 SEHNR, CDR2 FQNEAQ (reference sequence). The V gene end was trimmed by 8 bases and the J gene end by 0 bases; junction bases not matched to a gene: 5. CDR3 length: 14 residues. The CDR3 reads CASASGVSSYEQYF. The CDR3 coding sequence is TGTGCCAGCGCTAGCGGGGTAAGCTCCTACGAGCAGTACTTC.

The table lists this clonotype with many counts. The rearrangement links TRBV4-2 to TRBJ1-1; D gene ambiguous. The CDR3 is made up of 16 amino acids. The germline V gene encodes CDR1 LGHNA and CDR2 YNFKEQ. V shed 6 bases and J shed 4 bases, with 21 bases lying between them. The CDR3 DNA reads TGTGCCAGCAGTTCTCTCATAGGCTATGGGTCCACTGAAGCTTTCTTT. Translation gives CASSSLIGYGSTEAFF.

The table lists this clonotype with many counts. This CDR3 is CASSLEVYYGYTF. The CDR3 nucleotides read TGCGCCAGCAGCTTGGAGGTGTACTATGGCTACACCTTC. The chain employs TRBV5-1 and TRBJ1-2; D unclear. Per the germline V gene, CDR1 is SGHRS and CDR2 is YFSETQ. The CDR3 length is 13 residues. V lost 0 bases and J 3 bases, leaving 6 bases between the germline ends.

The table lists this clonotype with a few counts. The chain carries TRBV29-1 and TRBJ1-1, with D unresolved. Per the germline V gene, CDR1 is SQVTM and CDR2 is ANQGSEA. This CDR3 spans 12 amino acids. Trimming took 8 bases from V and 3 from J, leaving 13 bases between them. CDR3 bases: TGCAGCTTTCGAGGTGGGGACACTGAAGCTTTCTTT. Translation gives CSFRGGDTEAFF.